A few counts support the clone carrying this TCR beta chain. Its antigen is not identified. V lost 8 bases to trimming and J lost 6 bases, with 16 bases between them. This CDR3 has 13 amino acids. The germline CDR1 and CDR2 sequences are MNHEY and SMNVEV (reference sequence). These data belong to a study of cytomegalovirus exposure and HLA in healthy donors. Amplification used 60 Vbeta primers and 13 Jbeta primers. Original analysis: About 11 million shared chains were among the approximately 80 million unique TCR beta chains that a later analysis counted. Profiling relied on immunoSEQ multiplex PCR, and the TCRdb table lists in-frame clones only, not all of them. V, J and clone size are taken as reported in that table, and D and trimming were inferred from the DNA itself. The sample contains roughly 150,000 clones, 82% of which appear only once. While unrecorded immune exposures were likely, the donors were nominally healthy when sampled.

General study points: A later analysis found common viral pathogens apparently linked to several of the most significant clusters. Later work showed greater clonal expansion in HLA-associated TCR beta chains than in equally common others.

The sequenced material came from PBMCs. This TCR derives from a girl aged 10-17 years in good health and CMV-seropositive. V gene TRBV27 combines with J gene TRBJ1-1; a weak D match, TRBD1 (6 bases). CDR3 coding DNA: TGTGCCAGCCTCGGGGGGGGCTTGGCTGAAGCTTTCTTT. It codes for CASLGGGLAEAFF.